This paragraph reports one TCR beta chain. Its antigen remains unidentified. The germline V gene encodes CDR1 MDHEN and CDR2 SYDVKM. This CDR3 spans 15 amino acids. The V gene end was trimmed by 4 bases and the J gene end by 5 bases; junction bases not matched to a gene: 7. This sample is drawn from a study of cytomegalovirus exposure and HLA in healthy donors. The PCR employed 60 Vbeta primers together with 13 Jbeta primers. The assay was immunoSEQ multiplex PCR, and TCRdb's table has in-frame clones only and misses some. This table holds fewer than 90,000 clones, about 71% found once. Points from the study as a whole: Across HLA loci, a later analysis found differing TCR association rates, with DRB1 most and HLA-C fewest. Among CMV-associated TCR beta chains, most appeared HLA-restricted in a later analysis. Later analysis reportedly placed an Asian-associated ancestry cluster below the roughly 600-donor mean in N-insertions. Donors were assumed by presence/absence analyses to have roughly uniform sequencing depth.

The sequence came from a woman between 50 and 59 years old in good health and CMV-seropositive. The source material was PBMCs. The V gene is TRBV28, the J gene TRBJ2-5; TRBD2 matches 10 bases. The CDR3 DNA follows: TGTGCCAGCAGTTATAGCGGGGGGCGGCGGGAGACCCAGTACTTC. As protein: CASSYSGGRRETQYF.